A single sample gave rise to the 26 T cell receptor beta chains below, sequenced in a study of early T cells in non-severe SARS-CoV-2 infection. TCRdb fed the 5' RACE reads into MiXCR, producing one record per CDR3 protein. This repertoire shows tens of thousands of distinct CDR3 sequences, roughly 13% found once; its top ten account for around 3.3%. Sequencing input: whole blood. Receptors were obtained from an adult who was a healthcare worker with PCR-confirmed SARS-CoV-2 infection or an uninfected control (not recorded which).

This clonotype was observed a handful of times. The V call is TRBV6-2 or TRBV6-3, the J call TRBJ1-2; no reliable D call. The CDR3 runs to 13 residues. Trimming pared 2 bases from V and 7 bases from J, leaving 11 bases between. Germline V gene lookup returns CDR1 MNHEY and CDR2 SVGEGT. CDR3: CASSYPDPGGYTF. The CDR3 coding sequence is TGTGCCAGCAGTTACCCTGATCCCGGTGGCTACACCTTC.

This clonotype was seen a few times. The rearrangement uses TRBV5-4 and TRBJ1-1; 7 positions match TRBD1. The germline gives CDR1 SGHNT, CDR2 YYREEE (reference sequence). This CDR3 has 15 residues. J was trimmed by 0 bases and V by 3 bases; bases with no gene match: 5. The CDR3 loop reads CASSWPGQMNTEAFF. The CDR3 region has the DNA TGTGCCAGCAGCTGGCCGGGACAGATGAACACTGAAGCTTTCTTT.

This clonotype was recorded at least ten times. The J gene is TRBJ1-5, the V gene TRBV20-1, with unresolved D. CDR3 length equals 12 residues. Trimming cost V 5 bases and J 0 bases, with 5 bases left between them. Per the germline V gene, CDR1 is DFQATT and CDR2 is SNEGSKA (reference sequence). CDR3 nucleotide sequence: TGCAGTGCTCGCGGTAGCAATCAGCCCCAGCATTTT. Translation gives CSARGSNQPQHF.

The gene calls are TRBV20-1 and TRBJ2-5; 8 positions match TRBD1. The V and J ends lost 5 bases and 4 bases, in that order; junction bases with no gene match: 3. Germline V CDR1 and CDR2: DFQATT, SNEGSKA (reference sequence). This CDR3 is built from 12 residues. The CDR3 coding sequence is TGCAGTGCTTCCACAGGGGGAGAGACCCAGTACTTC. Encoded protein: CSASTGGETQYF.

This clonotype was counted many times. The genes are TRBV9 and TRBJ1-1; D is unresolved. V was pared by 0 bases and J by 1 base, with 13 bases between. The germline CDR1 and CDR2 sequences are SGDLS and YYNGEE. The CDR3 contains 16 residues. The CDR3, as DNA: TGTGCCAGCAGCGTAGGCCCGACCCCGGAGAACACTGAAGCTTTCTTT. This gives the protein CASSVGPTPENTEAFF.

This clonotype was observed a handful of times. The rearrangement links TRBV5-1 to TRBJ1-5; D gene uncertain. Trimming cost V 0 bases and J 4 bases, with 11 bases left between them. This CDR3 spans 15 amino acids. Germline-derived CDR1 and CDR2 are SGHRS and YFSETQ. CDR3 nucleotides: TGCGCCAGCAGCTTGGAGGCCAGGAAAAATCAGCCCCAGCATTTT. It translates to CASSLEARKNQPQHF.

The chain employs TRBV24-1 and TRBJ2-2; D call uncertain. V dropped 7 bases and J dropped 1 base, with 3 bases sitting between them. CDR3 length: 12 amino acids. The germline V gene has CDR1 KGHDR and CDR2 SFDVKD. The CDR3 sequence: CATSVNTGELFF. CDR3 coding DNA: TGTGCCACCAGCGTGAACACCGGGGAGCTGTTTTTT.

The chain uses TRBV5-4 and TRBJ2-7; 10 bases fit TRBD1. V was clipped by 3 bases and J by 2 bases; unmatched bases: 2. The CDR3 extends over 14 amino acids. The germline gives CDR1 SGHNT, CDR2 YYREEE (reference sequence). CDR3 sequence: CASSSGTGAYEQYF. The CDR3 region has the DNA TGTGCCAGCAGCTCCGGGACAGGGGCCTACGAGCAGTACTTC.

CDR3 nucleotide sequence: TGCAGTGCCATAGATCCCACCCAAGCAACAGATACGCAGTATTTT. Translating gives CSAIDPTQATDTQYF. V is TRBV20-1 and J is TRBJ2-3; D not resolved. The V end was cut by 6 bases, the J end by 3 bases, with 19 bases between. Germline V gene data show CDR1 as DFQATT and CDR2 as SNEGSKA (reference sequence). The CDR3 extends over 15 amino acids.

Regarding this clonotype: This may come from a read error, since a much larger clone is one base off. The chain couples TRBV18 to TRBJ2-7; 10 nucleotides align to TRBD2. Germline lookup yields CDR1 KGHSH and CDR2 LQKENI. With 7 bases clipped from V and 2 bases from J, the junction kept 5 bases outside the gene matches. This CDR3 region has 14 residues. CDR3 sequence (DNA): TGTGCCAGCTTACCCACTAGCGGGACCTACGAGCAGTACTTC. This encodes CASLPTSGTYEQYF.

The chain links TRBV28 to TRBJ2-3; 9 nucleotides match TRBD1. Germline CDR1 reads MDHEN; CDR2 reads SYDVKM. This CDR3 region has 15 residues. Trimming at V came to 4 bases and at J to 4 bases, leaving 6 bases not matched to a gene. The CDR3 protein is CASSSPGQGADTQYF. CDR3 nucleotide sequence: TGTGCCAGCAGTTCTCCGGGACAGGGTGCAGATACGCAGTATTTT.

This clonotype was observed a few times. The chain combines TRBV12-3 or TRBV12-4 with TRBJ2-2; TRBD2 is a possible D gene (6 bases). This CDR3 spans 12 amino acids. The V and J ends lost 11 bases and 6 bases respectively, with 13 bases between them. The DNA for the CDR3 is TGTGCCGGCGGGGTGGCGGCCGGGGAGCTGTTTTTT. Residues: CAGGVAAGELFF.

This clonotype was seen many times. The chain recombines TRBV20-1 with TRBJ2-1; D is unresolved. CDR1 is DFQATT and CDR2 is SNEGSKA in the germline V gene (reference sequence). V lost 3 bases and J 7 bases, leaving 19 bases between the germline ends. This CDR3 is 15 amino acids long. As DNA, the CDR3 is TGCAGTGCTAGCGATTGGCTGCTGGGTGGTAATGAGCAGTTCTTC. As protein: CSASDWLLGGNEQFF.

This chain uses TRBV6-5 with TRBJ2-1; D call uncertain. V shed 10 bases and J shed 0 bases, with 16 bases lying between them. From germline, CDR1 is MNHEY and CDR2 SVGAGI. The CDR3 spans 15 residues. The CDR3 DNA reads TGTGCCATCCGGCGAGGTATCAGCTCCTACAATGAGCAGTTCTTC. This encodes CAIRRGISSYNEQFF.

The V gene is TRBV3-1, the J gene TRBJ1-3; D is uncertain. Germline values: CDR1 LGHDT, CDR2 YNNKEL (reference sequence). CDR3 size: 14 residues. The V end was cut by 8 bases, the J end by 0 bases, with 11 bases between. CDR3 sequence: CASGRGSSGNTIYF. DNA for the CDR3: TGTGCCAGCGGCAGAGGCAGCTCTGGAAACACCATATATTTT.

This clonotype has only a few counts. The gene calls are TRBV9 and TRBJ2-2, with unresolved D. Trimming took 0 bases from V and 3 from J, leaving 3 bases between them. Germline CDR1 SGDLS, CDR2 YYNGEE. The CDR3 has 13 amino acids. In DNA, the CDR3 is TGTGCCAGCAGCGTAGAGCACACCGGGGAGCTGTTTTTT. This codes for CASSVEHTGELFF.

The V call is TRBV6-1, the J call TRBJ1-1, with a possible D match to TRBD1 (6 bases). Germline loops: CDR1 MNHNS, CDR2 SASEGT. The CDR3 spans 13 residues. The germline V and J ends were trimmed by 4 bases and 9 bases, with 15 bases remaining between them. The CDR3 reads CASSGGQSKQAFF. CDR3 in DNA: TGTGCCAGCAGTGGCGGACAGAGCAAACAAGCTTTCTTT.

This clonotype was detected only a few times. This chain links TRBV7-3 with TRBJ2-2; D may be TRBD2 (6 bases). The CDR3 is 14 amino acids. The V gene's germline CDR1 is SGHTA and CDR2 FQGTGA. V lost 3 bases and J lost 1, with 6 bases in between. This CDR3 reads CASSLGLNTGELFF. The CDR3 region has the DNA TGTGCCAGCAGCTTGGGACTGAACACCGGGGAGCTGTTTTTT.

The DNA for the CDR3 is TGTGCCAGCAGCTTATCCGGGTTGTGGGCGTACTTC. Amino acid sequence: CASSLSGLWAYF. This chain joins TRBV7-2 and TRBJ2-7; D is ambiguous. The CDR3 runs to 12 residues. Trimming pared 2 bases from V and 12 bases from J, leaving 14 bases between. CDR1 and CDR2 (germline): SGHTA, FQGNSA.

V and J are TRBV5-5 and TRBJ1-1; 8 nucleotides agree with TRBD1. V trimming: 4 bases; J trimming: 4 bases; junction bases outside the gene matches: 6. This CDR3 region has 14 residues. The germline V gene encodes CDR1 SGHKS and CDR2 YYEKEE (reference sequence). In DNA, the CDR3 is TGTGCCAGCAGCCCAAGGACAGGGCCCACTGAAGCTTTCTTT. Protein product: CASSPRTGPTEAFF.

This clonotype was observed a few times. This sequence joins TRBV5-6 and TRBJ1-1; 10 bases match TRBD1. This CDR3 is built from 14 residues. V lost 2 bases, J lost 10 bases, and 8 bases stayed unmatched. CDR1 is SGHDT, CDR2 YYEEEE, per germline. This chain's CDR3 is CASSLDRGHGGAFF. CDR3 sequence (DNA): TGTGCCAGCAGCTTAGACAGGGGGCACGGCGGAGCTTTCTTT.

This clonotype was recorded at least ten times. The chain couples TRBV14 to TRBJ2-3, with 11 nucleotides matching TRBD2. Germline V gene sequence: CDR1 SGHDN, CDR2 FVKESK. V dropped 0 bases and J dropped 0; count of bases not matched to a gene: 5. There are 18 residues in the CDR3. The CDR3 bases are TGTGCCAGCAGCCAAGATAAGACTAGCGGGAAGAGCACAGATACGCAGTATTTT. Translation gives CASSQDKTSGKSTDTQYF.

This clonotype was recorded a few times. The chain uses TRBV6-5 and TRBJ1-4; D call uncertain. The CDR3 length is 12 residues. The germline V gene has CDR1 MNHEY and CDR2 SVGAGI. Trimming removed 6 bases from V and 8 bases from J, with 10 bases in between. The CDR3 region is CASRQPGEKLFF. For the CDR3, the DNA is TGTGCCAGCAGACAGCCTGGGGAAAAACTGTTTTTT.

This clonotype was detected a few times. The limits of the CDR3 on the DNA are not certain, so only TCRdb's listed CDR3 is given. CDR3 sequence reads: CASSGVGSGAVRYF. The chain carries TRBV2 and TRBJ2-7; the table's TRBD2 call for D was not verified on the DNA. Counting both end residues, the CDR3 totals 14 amino acids. Looked up from germline, CDR1 is SNHLY and CDR2 is FYNNEI.

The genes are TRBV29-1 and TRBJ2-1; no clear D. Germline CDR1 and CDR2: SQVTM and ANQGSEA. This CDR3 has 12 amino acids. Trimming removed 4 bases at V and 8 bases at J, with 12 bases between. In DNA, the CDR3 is TGCAGCGTTGTCGTAGGTCCAGATGAGCAGTTCTTC. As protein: CSVVVGPDEQFF.

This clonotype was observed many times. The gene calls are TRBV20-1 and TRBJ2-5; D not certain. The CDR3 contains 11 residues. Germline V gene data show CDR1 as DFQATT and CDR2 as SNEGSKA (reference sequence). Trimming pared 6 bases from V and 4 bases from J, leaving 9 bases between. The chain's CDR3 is CSAPIAETQYF. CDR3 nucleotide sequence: TGCAGTGCACCCATCGCAGAGACCCAGTACTTC.